The 29 T cell receptor beta chains below come from one sample, sequenced in a study of CD8+ T cells in alopecia areata. TCR sequencing used cDNA made by reverse transcription of extracted RNA. Produced via immunoSEQ multiplex PCR; TCRdb's table is partial and in-frame only. The data contain roughly 170,000 clones, approximately 56% of them singletons. The sequencing used CD4+ T cells sorted from blood, collected at week 0. The receptors here all came from a human donor with alopecia areata.

The chain couples TRBV5-1 to TRBJ2-1; D call uncertain. The V and J ends lost 2 bases and 1 base respectively, with 10 bases between them. Germline-derived CDR1 and CDR2 are SGHRS and YFSETQ. The CDR3 is 15 amino acids. For the CDR3, the DNA is TGCGCCAGCAGCTTTGGCGAGCCGTCCTACAATGAGCAGTTCTTC. Translated: CASSFGEPSYNEQFF. Full variable domain (missing parts from reference TRBV5-1 and TRBJ2-1): KAGVTQTPRYLIKTRGQQVTLSCSPISGHRSVSWYQQTPGQGLQFLFEYFSETQRNKGNFPGRFSGRQFSNSRSEMNVSTLELGDSALYLCASSFGEPSYNEQFFGPGTRLTVL.

This sequence joins TRBV30 and TRBJ2-7; D unresolved. Deletions cut 0 bases from V and 7 bases from J, with 7 bases between. Germline values: CDR1 GTSNPN, CDR2 SVGIG (reference sequence). The CDR3 consists of 11 residues. The chain's CDR3 is CAWSVMWEQYF. In DNA, the CDR3 is TGTGCCTGGAGTGTTATGTGGGAGCAGTACTTC.

The J gene is TRBJ2-5, the V gene TRBV10-3; 9 bases align to TRBD1. With V trimmed by 6 bases and J by 2 bases, 4 bases remained unmatched. CDR1 and CDR2 from the germline V gene are ENHRY and SYGVKD. The CDR3 loop spans 14 amino acids. In DNA, the CDR3 is TGTGCCATCAGCGGGACAGGGATGCAAGAGACCCAGTACTTC. Translated, it gives CAISGTGMQETQYF.

The chain joins TRBV7-2 to TRBJ2-2, with D unclear. V dropped 5 bases and J dropped 11 bases, with 9 bases sitting between them. The germline gives CDR1 SGHTA, CDR2 FQGNSA. The CDR3 consists of 11 residues. CDR3 sequence reads: CASSRPSELFF. The DNA of the CDR3 is TGTGCCAGCAGCCGACCTTCCGAGCTGTTTTTT.

This clone was counted ten times or more. The chain joins TRBV27 to TRBJ1-3; D gene uncertain. CDR1 MNHEY and CDR2 SMNVEV come from the germline V gene (reference sequence). The V end was cut by 10 bases, the J end by 0 bases, with 10 bases between. The CDR3 sequence is 13 residues long. CDR3 coding DNA: TGTGCCAACCCAGAAATCTCTGGAAACACCATATATTTT. The encoded protein is CANPEISGNTIYF.

This clone was recorded only once. The V and J genes are TRBV2 and TRBJ2-2; the D is unclear. The V gene's germline CDR1 is SNHLY and CDR2 FYNNEI. The CDR3 has 12 residues. V gave up 5 bases and J gave up 6 bases, with 7 bases separating them. The CDR3 nucleotides are TGTGCCAGCAGTCTAGGATCCGGGGAGCTGTTTTTT. As protein: CASSLGSGELFF.

This clone occurred once. This chain uses TRBV30 with TRBJ1-4; D remains unclear. The CDR3 has 14 residues. V gave up 8 bases and J gave up 8 bases, with 21 bases separating them. The germline V gene encodes CDR1 GTSNPN and CDR2 SVGIG (reference sequence). The CDR3 DNA reads as TGTGCCCGAAGTTCTTCGGGGTTGAAAGAAAAACTGTTTTTT. Protein: CARSSSGLKEKLFF.

A few counts support this clone. V and J are TRBV29-1 and TRBJ2-1; a weak D match, TRBD2 (5 bases). Trimming removed 1 base from V and 0 bases from J, with 10 bases in between. Per germline, CDR1 SQVTM and CDR2 ANQGSEA. The CDR3 spans 15 residues. DNA of the CDR3: TGCAGCGTTGAAGGGCGGGTCAGCTCCTACAATGAGCAGTTCTTC. Translating it yields CSVEGRVSSYNEQFF.

As regards this clone: The sample has other DNA sequences that encode this CDR3 too. This sequence joins TRBV30 and TRBJ1-1; D remains ambiguous. The V gene's germline CDR1 is GTSNPN and CDR2 SVGIG (reference sequence). The CDR3 is 13 residues long. Trimming stripped 5 bases from V and 1 base from J, with 11 bases between. The CDR3 DNA sequence: TGTGCCTGGTCGAGGACGGGGAACACTGAAGCTTTCTTT. Residues: CAWSRTGNTEAFF.

The V and J genes are TRBV30 and TRBJ1-5; D unclear. Germline assignment: CDR1 GTSNPN and CDR2 SVGIG (reference sequence). The length of the CDR3 is 12 residues. Trimming shortened V by 0 bases and J by 6 bases, and 6 bases separated the two germline ends. The CDR3 sequence is CAWSVRSQPQHF. In nucleotides, the CDR3 is TGTGCCTGGAGTGTACGGTCTCAGCCCCAGCATTTT.

For this clone: The sample contains more than one DNA sequence encoding this CDR3. The chain is built from TRBV5-1 and TRBJ1-6; D is perhaps TRBD1 (6 bases). V was pared by 4 bases and J by 8 bases, with 10 bases between. Looked up from germline, CDR1 is SGHRS and CDR2 is YFSETQ. The CDR3 spans 13 residues. The CDR3 DNA reads TGCGCCAGCAGCCCGGGACAAGATTCACCCCTCCACTTT. It specifies CASSPGQDSPLHF.

The CDR3 DNA reads as TGTGCCACCAGCCTGGGACAGAGTGCGGGGGGCTACACCTTC. Its translation: CATSLGQSAGGYTF. This sequence joins TRBV15 and TRBJ1-2; 7 bases agree with TRBD1. This CDR3 has 14 residues. Germline CDR1 and CDR2: LNHNV and YYDKDF (reference sequence). Trimming took 5 bases from V and 8 from J; bases not matched to a gene: 11.

The chain combines TRBV30 with TRBJ2-5; TRBD2 is a possible D gene (6 bases). The CDR3 extends over 14 amino acids. Trimming took off 2 bases at V and 5 bases at J, with 15 bases between the two ends. In germline, CDR1 is GTSNPN, CDR2 SVGIG (reference sequence). DNA for the CDR3: TGTGCCTGGAGTCCCCGGAAGCGGGTTGAGACCCAGTACTTC. Protein: CAWSPRKRVETQYF.

V and J are TRBV29-1 and TRBJ2-1; possible D gene TRBD2, 7 bases. The V gene lost 3 bases and the J gene lost 7 bases, with 16 bases spanning the gap. Per the germline V gene, CDR1 is SQVTM and CDR2 is ANQGSEA. This CDR3 spans 14 amino acids. The CDR3: CSVDGRGGRNEQFF. DNA of the CDR3: TGCAGCGTTGACGGCCGCGGGGGCAGGAATGAGCAGTTCTTC.

The table lists this clone with a few counts. The chain carries TRBV20-1 and TRBJ2-2, with D unclear. The CDR3 sequence is 11 residues long. Germline CDR1 and CDR2: DFQATT and SNEGSKA (reference sequence). Trimming took off 3 bases at V and 5 bases at J, with 4 bases between the two ends. CDR3: CSARRTGELFF. For the CDR3, the DNA is TGCAGTGCTAGGAGAACCGGGGAGCTGTTTTTT.

A word on this clone: Other nucleotide sequences from this sample produce the same CDR3. This CDR3 is CSVEGGFGANVLTF. The CDR3 region has the DNA TGCAGCGTTGAAGGGGGCTTTGGGGCCAACGTCCTGACTTTC. The rearrangement links TRBV29-1 to TRBJ2-6, with D maybe TRBD1 (5 bases). The germline CDR1 and CDR2 sequences are SQVTM and ANQGSEA. CDR3 length equals 14 residues. The ends were cut back, 1 base at V and 3 bases at J, with 7 bases in the middle.

In this sample, this clone turned up a few times. V and J are TRBV10-3 and TRBJ2-1, with D hard to call. The length of the CDR3 is 12 residues. Trimming shortened V by 3 bases and J by 9 bases, and 9 bases separated the two germline ends. Germline V CDR1 and CDR2: ENHRY, SYGVKD. Here the CDR3 reads CAISDRVPEQFF. For the CDR3, the DNA is TGTGCCATCAGTGATCGGGTTCCTGAGCAGTTCTTC.

The genes are TRBV5-6 and TRBJ2-7, with D hard to call. Trimming pared 6 bases from V and 0 bases from J, leaving 13 bases between. The length of the CDR3 is 14 residues. CDR1 and CDR2 from the germline V gene are SGHDT and YYEEEE. The CDR3 DNA reads TGTGCCAGCAAGGTGGACGTTCCCTCCTACGAGCAGTACTTC. It codes for CASKVDVPSYEQYF. The variable domain in full, with the rest retrieved from reference TRBV5-6 and TRBJ2-7, is DAGVTQSPTHLIKTRGQQVTLRCSPKSGHDTVSWYQQALGQGPQFIFQYYEEEERQRGNFPDRFSGHQFPNYSSELNVNALLLGDSALYLCASKVDVPSYEQYFGPGTRLTVT.

J is TRBJ2-5 and V is TRBV11-2; maybe TRBD1 (5 bases). This CDR3 is built from 14 residues. Germline V CDR1 and CDR2: SGHAT, FQNNGV. Trimming stripped 3 bases from V and 5 bases from J, with 13 bases between. The CDR3 loop is CASSFIQARETQYF. The CDR3 DNA reads as TGTGCCAGCAGCTTCATACAGGCCAGGGAGACCCAGTACTTC.

In its sample, this clone was seen a few times. V gene TRBV29-1 combines with J gene TRBJ2-4; D call uncertain. CDR3 length: 13 residues. Looked up from germline, CDR1 is SQVTM and CDR2 is ANQGSEA. Trimming took off 0 bases at V and 8 bases at J, with 11 bases between the two ends. As DNA, the CDR3 is TGCAGCGTTGAAGACCGGCACTTGGACATTCAGTACTTC. Translating gives CSVEDRHLDIQYF.

This chain links TRBV6-5 with TRBJ2-1; 12 nucleotides align to TRBD2. This CDR3 is 15 amino acids long. The germline V gene has CDR1 MNHEY and CDR2 SVGAGI. The V segment lost 5 bases and the J segment 7 bases; nucleotides outside the gene matches: 6. The CDR3 is CASSPGLAGSNEQFF. As DNA, the CDR3 is TGTGCCAGCAGTCCAGGACTAGCGGGGAGTAATGAGCAGTTCTTC.

The genes are TRBV7-2 and TRBJ1-6; tentative D call: TRBD1 (5 bases). V dropped 2 bases and J dropped 10 bases, with 12 bases sitting between them. Germline assignment: CDR1 SGHTA and CDR2 FQGNSA. This CDR3 is built from 14 residues. CDR3 loop: CASSLPGVGSPLHF. DNA of the CDR3: TGTGCCAGCAGCTTACCGGGGGTAGGCTCACCCCTCCACTTT. Supplemented by reference TRBV7-2 and TRBJ1-6, the full variable domain reads GAGVSQSPSNKVTEKGKDVELRCDPISGHTALYWYRQSLGQGLEFLIYFQGNSAPDKSGLPSDRFSAERTGGSVSTLTIQRTQQEDSAVYLCASSLPGVGSPLHFGNGTRLTVT.

In DNA, the CDR3 is TGTGCCACCAGCAGAGATCTGGGGGGCACCGGGGAGCTGTTTTTT. Translation gives CATSRDLGGTGELFF. V gene TRBV15 combines with J gene TRBJ2-2; possible D gene TRBD2, 6 bases. The CDR3 has 15 amino acids. The V end lost 0 bases, the J end lost 4 bases, and 9 bases lay between the germline ends. Germline CDR1 LNHNV, CDR2 YYDKDF (reference sequence). Variable domain in full (rest from reference TRBV15 and TRBJ2-2): DAMVIQNPRYQVTQFGKPVTLSCSQTLNHNVMYWYQQKSSQAPKLLFHYYDKDFNNEADTPDNFQSRRPNTSFCFLDIRSPGLGDTAMYLCATSRDLGGTGELFFGEGSRLTVL.

The J gene is TRBJ2-7, the V gene TRBV11-2; D is possibly TRBD1 (6 bases). V was trimmed by 6 bases and J by 9 bases, leaving 15 bases between them. Germline CDR1 reads SGHAT; CDR2 reads FQNNGV. The CDR3 spans 12 residues. The CDR3 region is CASSVRQASQYF. The CDR3 DNA is TGTGCCAGCAGTGTGAGACAGGCCTCGCAGTACTTC. The full variable domain, rest sourced from reference TRBV11-2 and TRBJ2-7, is EAGVAQSPRYKIIEKRQSVAFWCNPISGHATLYWYQQILGQGPKLLIQFQNNGVVDDSQLPKDRFSAERLKGVDSTLKIQPAKLEDSAVYLCASSVRQASQYFGPGTRLTVT.

The chain carries TRBV5-1 and TRBJ2-1, with 7 bases lining up with TRBD1. Germline loops: CDR1 SGHRS, CDR2 YFSETQ. With V trimmed by 3 bases and J by 5 bases, 5 bases remained unmatched. This CDR3 region has 14 residues. CDR3 DNA sequence: TGCGCCAGCAGCTACGGGACAGTCGACAATGAGCAGTTCTTC. It is translated as CASSYGTVDNEQFF.

V gene TRBV4-1 combines with J gene TRBJ2-2; 9 bases match TRBD1. The CDR3 covers 17 residues. Germline CDR1 MGHRA, CDR2 YSYEKL. V shed 2 bases and J 1 base; nucleotides not matched to a gene: 5. The CDR3 loop reads CASSQTPGQGNTGELFF. The DNA of the CDR3 is TGCGCCAGCAGCCAAACCCCGGGACAGGGGAACACCGGGGAGCTGTTTTTT.

The rearrangement joins TRBV28 to TRBJ1-2; D not certain. Germline loops: CDR1 MDHEN, CDR2 SYDVKM. The V and J ends lost 2 bases and 4 bases respectively, with 11 bases between them. CDR3 length: 14 residues. The CDR3: CASSLSGVGYGYTF. The CDR3 DNA sequence: TGTGCCAGCAGTTTAAGTGGGGTTGGCTATGGCTACACCTTC.

This clone was observed a few times. The chain joins TRBV5-1 to TRBJ1-1; D is unresolved. The germline CDR1 and CDR2 sequences are SGHRS and YFSETQ. The V gene lost 4 bases and the J gene lost 3 bases, with 10 bases spanning the gap. The CDR3 contains 13 residues. The CDR3 coding sequence is TGCGCCAGCAGCCTCACAGAGGACACTGAAGCTTTCTTT. It codes for CASSLTEDTEAFF.

This chain connects TRBV30 to TRBJ1-2; D is ambiguous. There are 12 residues in the CDR3. The germline V gene has CDR1 GTSNPN and CDR2 SVGIG (reference sequence). The ends were cut back, 1 base at V and 8 bases at J, with 11 bases in the middle. The CDR3 coding sequence is TGTGCCTGGAGTGCCGAGTCTCGCGGCTACACCTTC. Translation: CAWSAESRGYTF.